The 7 T cell receptor beta chains in this list originate from one sample, sequenced in a study of prognosis after radiotherapy for stage I lung cancer. With two-round multiplex PCR, TCR beta CDR3 sequences were amplified from genomic DNA. First-round PCR, the initial amplification, used primers specific to each TRBV and TRBJ gene. Each CDR3 protein is one row after TCRdb ran MiXCR on the multiplex PCR reads. Found here are 20,000 to 30,000 distinct CDR3 sequences, approximately 40% of them singletons; the top ten hold roughly a fifth. This sample comprised PBMCs, obtained before or after stereotactic body radiation therapy (not recorded which). The receptors originated from a donor aged 50 or older with non-small cell lung cancer.

This clonotype is medium-sized in the sample. The rearrangement links TRBV27 to TRBJ1-2, with D unclear. The CDR3 consists of 13 residues. The ends were cut back, 5 bases at V and 1 base at J, with 8 bases in the middle. CDR1 is MNHEY and CDR2 is SMNVEV in the germline V gene (reference sequence). CDR3 DNA sequence: TGTGCCAGCAGTCAGGACGGTAACTATGGCTACACCTTC. It yields the protein CASSQDGNYGYTF.

This clonotype was found many times. This sequence joins TRBV20-1 and TRBJ2-1, with 10 bases identical to TRBD1. The germline V gene has CDR1 DFQATT and CDR2 SNEGSKA (reference sequence). The CDR3 extends over 13 amino acids. The junction had 8 bases not matched to a gene; V was cut back by 6 bases and J by 9 bases. CDR3 loop: CSARDRGQGEQFF. Here the CDR3 DNA reads TGCAGTGCACGGGACAGGGGTCAGGGTGAGCAGTTCTTC.

This clonotype was seen repeatedly, ten times or more. The rearrangement joins TRBV9 to TRBJ1-2; TRBD1 agrees at 8 bases. Germline values: CDR1 SGDLS, CDR2 YYNGEE. The CDR3 length is 15 residues. The J segment lost 4 bases and the V segment lost 4 bases, leaving 9 bases of the junction unmatched. The CDR3 DNA is TGTGCCAGCAGCCCTGACAGGGGCGAGGTCTATGGCTACACCTTC. Translating gives CASSPDRGEVYGYTF. The variable domain in full, completed from reference TRBV9 and TRBJ1-2, reads DSGVTQTPKHLITATGQRVTLRCSPRSGDLSVYWYQQSLDQGLQFLIQYYNGEERAKGNILERFSAQQFPDLHSELNLSSLELGDSALYFCASSPDRGEVYGYTFGSGTRLTVV.

This clonotype has only a few counts. The rearrangement links TRBV14 to TRBJ1-1; D call uncertain. V lost 1 base and J lost 4, with 4 bases in between. The CDR3 is made up of 12 amino acids. Germline assignment: CDR1 SGHDN and CDR2 FVKESK. This CDR3 is CASSQGRTEAFF. In nucleotides, the CDR3 is TGTGCCAGCAGCCAAGGCCGCACTGAAGCTTTCTTT.

By share, this clonotype ranks as medium-sized. The rearrangement joins TRBV20-1 to TRBJ1-3; no clear D gene. V was trimmed by 3 bases and J by 0 bases, leaving 3 bases between them. The CDR3 length is 12 residues. The germline gives CDR1 DFQATT, CDR2 SNEGSKA (reference sequence). In nucleotides, the CDR3 is TGCAGTGCTAGGGACTCTGGAAACACCATATATTTT. This encodes CSARDSGNTIYF.

With regard to this clonotype: Mismatch with germline at one junction end may stem from a read error. This rearrangement joins TRBV20-1 to TRBJ2-1; D unresolved. There are 13 residues in the CDR3. CDR1 and CDR2 (germline): DFQATT, SNEGSKA (reference sequence). The CDR3 DNA sequence: TGCAGTGCTAGCGTGAGCTCCTACAATGAGCATTTCTTC. Translating gives CSASVSSYNEHFF.

This clonotype was counted ten times or more. V usage is TRBV3-1 and J usage is TRBJ2-5, with 12 bases fitting TRBD2. Germline trimming cut 1 base from V and 5 bases from J; bases unmatched to any gene: 5. The germline V gene encodes CDR1 LGHDT and CDR2 YNNKEL (reference sequence). CDR3 length: 16 amino acids. CDR3 residues: CASSQGLAGAGETQYF. As DNA, the CDR3 is TGTGCCAGCAGCCAAGGACTAGCGGGAGCGGGTGAGACCCAGTACTTC.